The 2 T cell receptor beta chains in this list originate from one sample, sequenced in a study of T cell responses to AZD1222 COVID-19 vaccine. Method: immunoSEQ multiplex PCR; TCRdb's copy keeps in-frame clones and lacks some. The table includes 70,000 to 95,000 clones, approximately 90% detected once. Source: peripheral blood, taken 28 days after the second AZD1222 dose. Source of these receptors: an adult who received the AZD1222 COVID-19 vaccine.

The rearrangement uses TRBV24-1 and TRBJ2-1; D remains unclear. The CDR3 runs 13 residues. CDR1 and CDR2 (germline): KGHDR, SFDVKD. Trimming stripped 5 bases from V and 8 bases from J, with 12 bases between. In nucleotides, the CDR3 is TGTGCCACCAGTGTCCCCGAGAGAGATGAGCAGTTCTTC. Its protein product is CATSVPERDEQFF.

This chain links TRBV5-4 with TRBJ2-2; 7 nucleotides align to TRBD2. Trimming at V came to 4 bases and at J to 4 bases, leaving 10 bases not matched to a gene. The length of the CDR3 is 16 residues. Germline V gene lookup returns CDR1 SGHNT and CDR2 YYREEE (reference sequence). CDR3 in DNA: TGTGCCAGCAGCCCCCGTCGGGACTACCTCACCGGGGAGCTGTTTTTT. Its protein product is CASSPRRDYLTGELFF. The complete variable domain, with remaining parts taken from reference TRBV5-4 and TRBJ2-2, reads ETGVTQSPTHLIKTRGQQVTLRCSSQSGHNTVSWYQQALGQGPQFIFQYYREEENGRGNFPPRFSGLQFPNYSSELNVNALELDDSALYLCASSPRRDYLTGELFFGEGSRLTVL.